This entry features one TCR beta chain sequence. Libraries were prepared by immunoSEQ multiplex PCR; TCRdb keeps only in-frame clonotypes and omits some of them. The data show roughly 120,000 clones, 90% seen once. The entry originates in a study of blood T cell repertoires in COVID-19. Study-level information: Acute-phase and convalescent COVID-19 samples originated in the United States, Italy and Spain.

This CDR3 has 13 residues. The V gene's germline CDR1 is WSHSY and CDR2 SAAADI. The V gene lost 4 bases and the J gene lost 1 base, with 6 bases spanning the gap. The chain recombines TRBV10-2 with TRBJ2-3, with no clear D. The clonotype was recovered from a man in his fifties or sixties with COVID-19, enrolled during active disease. Material for sequencing was peripheral blood. The CDR3 is CASSGYGTDTQYF. The CDR3 coding sequence is TGCGCCAGCAGTGGCTACGGCACAGATACGCAGTATTTT.